This T cell receptor gamma chain appears in the sequencing data of a study of gamma delta lymphoproliferative disorders and STAT genes. Study observations and caveats: Leukemic cells skewed toward terminal effectors, unlike likely varied control T cells.

The CDR3 runs to 12 residues. Trimming at V came to 3 bases and at J to 3 bases, leaving 2 bases not matched to a gene. Germline loops: CDR1 VINAFY, CDR2 YDVSNSKD. TCRdb called clones anew from the multiplex PCR reads with CATT. The sample shows about 710 gamma-chain clones, more than 9% of them seen only once. There are a few counts of this clone. Its target is not known. This may come from a read error, since a much larger clone is one base off. Sequencing used genomic DNA taken from PBMCs of patients and controls. The rearrangement links TRGV5 to TRGJ1 or TRGJ2. No J gene was available from TCRdb, and it was assigned here by a germline match of the DNA. The sequence was collected from a human donor in good health. The material sequenced was blood. CDR3 sequence reads: CATWDCYYKKLF. As DNA, the CDR3 is TGTGCCACCTGGGACTGTTATTATAAGAAACTCTTT.